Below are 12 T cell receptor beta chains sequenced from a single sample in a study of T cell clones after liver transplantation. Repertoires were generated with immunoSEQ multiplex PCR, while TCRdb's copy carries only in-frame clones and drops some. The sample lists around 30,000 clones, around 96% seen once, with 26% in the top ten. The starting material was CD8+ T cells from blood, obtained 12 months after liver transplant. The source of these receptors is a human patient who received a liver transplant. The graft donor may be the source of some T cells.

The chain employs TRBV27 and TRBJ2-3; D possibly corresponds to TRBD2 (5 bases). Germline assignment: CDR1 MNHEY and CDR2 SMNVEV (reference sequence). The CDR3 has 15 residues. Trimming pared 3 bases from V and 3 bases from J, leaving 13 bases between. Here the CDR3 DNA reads TGTGCCAGCAGTTTCTCAGGACTTTATACAGATACGCAGTATTTT. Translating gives CASSFSGLYTDTQYF.

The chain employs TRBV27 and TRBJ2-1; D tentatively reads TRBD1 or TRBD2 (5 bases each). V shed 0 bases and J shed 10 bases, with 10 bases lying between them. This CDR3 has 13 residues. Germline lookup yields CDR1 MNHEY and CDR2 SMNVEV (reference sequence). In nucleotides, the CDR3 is TGTGCCAGCAGTTTATCGTTCCGGGACGAGCAGTTCTTC. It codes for CASSLSFRDEQFF.

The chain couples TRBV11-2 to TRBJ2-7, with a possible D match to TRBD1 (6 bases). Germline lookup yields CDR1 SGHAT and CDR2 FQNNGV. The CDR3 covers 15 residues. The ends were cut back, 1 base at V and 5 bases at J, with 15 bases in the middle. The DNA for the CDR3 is TGTGCCAGCAGCTTAGTGATTCACAGGGACAACGAGCAGTACTTC. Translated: CASSLVIHRDNEQYF.

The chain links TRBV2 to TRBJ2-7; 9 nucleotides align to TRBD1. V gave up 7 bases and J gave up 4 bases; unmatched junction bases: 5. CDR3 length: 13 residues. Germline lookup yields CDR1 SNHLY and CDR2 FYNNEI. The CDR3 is CASNPTGGYEQYF. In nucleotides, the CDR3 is TGTGCCAGCAACCCGACAGGGGGGTACGAGCAGTACTTC.

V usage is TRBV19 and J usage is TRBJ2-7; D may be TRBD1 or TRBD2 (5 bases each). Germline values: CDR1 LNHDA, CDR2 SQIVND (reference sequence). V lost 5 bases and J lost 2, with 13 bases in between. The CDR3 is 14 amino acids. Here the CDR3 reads CASSSPRDAYEQYF. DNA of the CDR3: TGTGCCAGTAGTTCGCCCCGGGACGCCTACGAGCAGTACTTC.

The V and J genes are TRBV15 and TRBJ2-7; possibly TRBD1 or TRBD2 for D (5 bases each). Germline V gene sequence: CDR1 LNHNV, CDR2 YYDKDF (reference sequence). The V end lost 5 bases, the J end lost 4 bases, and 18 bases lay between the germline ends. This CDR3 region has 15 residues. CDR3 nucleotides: TGTGCCACCAGCTTTGGGGACCCCCTGTCTTACGAGCAGTACTTC. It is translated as CATSFGDPLSYEQYF.

CDR3 region: CASVGDGYEQYF. CDR3 bases: TGTGCCAGCGTGGGGGACGGCTACGAGCAGTACTTC. V is TRBV6-1 and J is TRBJ2-7; D possibly uses TRBD1 or TRBD2 (5 bases each). The CDR3 sequence is 12 residues long. Trimming took off 8 bases at V and 3 bases at J, with 11 bases between the two ends. Germline values: CDR1 MNHNS, CDR2 SASEGT.

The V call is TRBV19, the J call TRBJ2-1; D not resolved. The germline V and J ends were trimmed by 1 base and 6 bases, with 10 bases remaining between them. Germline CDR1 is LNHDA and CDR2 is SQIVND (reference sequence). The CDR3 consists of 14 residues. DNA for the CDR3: TGTGCCAGTAGTATAGTGGGTGGCGCCAATGAGCAGTTCTTC. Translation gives CASSIVGGANEQFF.

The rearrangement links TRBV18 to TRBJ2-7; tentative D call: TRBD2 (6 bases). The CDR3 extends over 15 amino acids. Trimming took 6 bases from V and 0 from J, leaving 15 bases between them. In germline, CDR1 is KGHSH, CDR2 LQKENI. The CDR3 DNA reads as TGTGCCAGCTCTCCGGAAACCGGGAGCTCCTACGAGCAGTACTTC. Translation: CASSPETGSSYEQYF. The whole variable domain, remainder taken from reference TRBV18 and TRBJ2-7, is NAGVMQNPRHLVRRRGQEARLRCSPMKGHSHVYWYRQLPEEGLKFMVYLQKENIIDESGMPKERFSAEFPKEGPSILRIQQVVRGDSAAYFCASSPETGSSYEQYFGPGTRLTVT.

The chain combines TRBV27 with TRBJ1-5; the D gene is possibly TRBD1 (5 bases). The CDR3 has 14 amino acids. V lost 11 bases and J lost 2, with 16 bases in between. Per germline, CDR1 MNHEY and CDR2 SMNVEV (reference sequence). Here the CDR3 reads CASTPGWGNQPQHF. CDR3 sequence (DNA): TGTGCCTCCACCCCAGGGTGGGGCAATCAGCCCCAGCATTTT.

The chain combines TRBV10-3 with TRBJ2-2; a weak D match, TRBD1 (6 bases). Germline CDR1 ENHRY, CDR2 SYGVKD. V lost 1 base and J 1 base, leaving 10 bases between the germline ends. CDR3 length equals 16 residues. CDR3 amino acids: CAISEWGHMNTGELFF. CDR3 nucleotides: TGTGCCATCAGTGAGTGGGGACACATGAACACCGGGGAGCTGTTTTTT.

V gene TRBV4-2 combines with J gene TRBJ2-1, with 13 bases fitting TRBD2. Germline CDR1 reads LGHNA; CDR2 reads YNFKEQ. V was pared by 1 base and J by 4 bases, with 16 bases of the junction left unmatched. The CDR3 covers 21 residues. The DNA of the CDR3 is TGTGCCAGCAGCCAAGGACCCGGGACTAGCGGGAAGATCGCCCAATACAATGAGCAGTTCTTC. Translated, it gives CASSQGPGTSGKIAQYNEQFF.